This T cell receptor (beta chain) was obtained from a study of blood T cell repertoires in COVID-19. The CDR3 covers 14 residues. Germline lookup yields CDR1 MNHEY and CDR2 SVGAGI. Trimming removed 2 bases from V and 6 bases from J; junction bases left unmatched: 3. Generated by immunoSEQ multiplex PCR, the TCRdb table keeps only in-frame clones and is missing some. The profile shows approximately 75,000 clones, roughly 70% of them singletons. Sequenced sample: peripheral blood. This clonotype originated in a human donor with acute or convalescent COVID-19. The donor label of this sample is uncertain. This rearrangement joins TRBV6-5 to TRBJ2-3; 9 positions match TRBD1. CDR3 bases: TGTGCCAGCAGTTACCGGACAGGGGAGGATACGCAGTATTTT. This encodes CASSYRTGEDTQYF.